These T cell receptor beta chains were read from a single sample in a study of OX40 agonist ivuxolimab in advanced cancers. The protocol was immunoSEQ multiplex PCR, while the TCRdb copy is restricted to in-frame clones and leaves out a portion. The data show over 30,000 clones, approximately 80% seen once. This specimen was CD4+ or CD8+ T cells sorted from blood, taken in a trial of the OX40 agonist ivuxolimab. Receptors were obtained from an adult with an advanced solid tumor such as melanoma, head and neck, liver or kidney cancer. Each CDR3 is given with its conserved first and last residue. The D gene is left open where the match is weak. Where a row states a size, it is once, few, many or the class of an expanded clone; other rows omit it.

size	V	D	J	DNA	CDR3
NA	TRBV5-1	NA	TRBJ1-2	TGCGCCAGCAGCTTGGGGTGGACAGCTGATGGCTACACCTTC	CASSLGWTADGYTF
NA	TRBV5-1	TRBD1	TRBJ2-5	TGCGCCAGCAGCTGGTCTACAGGGGAAAAGACCCAGTACTTC	CASSWSTGEKTQYF
NA	TRBV18	NA	TRBJ1-4	TGTGCCAGCTCCGTCCTGGGGTTTGCAACTAATGAAAAACTGTTTTTT	CASSVLGFATNEKLFF
NA	TRBV6-4	TRBD1	TRBJ2-7	TGTGCCAGCAGTGAAAGGACAGGGGCATGTTCCTCCTACGAGCAGTACTTC	CASSERTGACSSYEQYF
NA	TRBV4-1	NA	TRBJ1-5	TGCGCCAGCAGCCAAGCAAATTTGGGAGCGCTCAATCAGCCCCAGCATTTT	CASSQANLGALNQPQHF
NA	TRBV5-5	NA	TRBJ2-4	TGTGCCAGCAGCTTGAGCCCCCTAGCCAAAAACATTCAGTACTTC	CASSLSPLAKNIQYF
few	TRBV2	NA	TRBJ1-5	TGTGCCAGCAGTGAAATTAGCAATCAGCCCCAGCATTTT	CASSEISNQPQHF
few	TRBV4-1	NA	TRBJ1-1	TGCGCCAGCAGCCAAGTTGGCAGGGAAGCTTTCTTT	CASSQVGREAFF
NA	TRBV5-1	NA	TRBJ2-2	TGCGCCAGCAGCTACCCTGTCGACAGTTACACCGGGGAGCTGTTTTTT	CASSYPVDSYTGELFF
NA	TRBV4-1	TRBD1	TRBJ2-1	TGCGCCAGCAGCCAAGATAACAGGGGGCACCCTGGTAATGGGCAGTTCTTC	CASSQDNRGHPGNGQFF
NA	TRBV11-3	TRBD1	TRBJ2-3	TGTGCCAGCAGCACCCGAGGGGGCAAGTCAGATACGCAGTATTTT	CASSTRGGKSDTQYF
NA	TRBV5-1	TRBD1	TRBJ2-1	TGCGCCAGCAGCTTGGCGGGACAGGTGATTTACAATGAGCAGTTCTTC	CASSLAGQVIYNEQFF
NA	TRBV29-1	NA	TRBJ1-2	TGCAGCGTTGATCTGGGAATTTATGGCTACACCTTC	CSVDLGIYGYTF
NA	TRBV28	TRBD1	TRBJ1-2	TGTGCCAGCAGCAGGGACAGGGGGAGGTTTTTTGGCTACACCTTC	CASSRDRGRFFGYTF
NA	TRBV15	NA	TRBJ1-6	TGTGCCACCAGCAGAGGAAGGGATTCACCCCTCCACTTT	CATSRGRDSPLHF
few	TRBV7-9	NA	TRBJ2-4	TGTGCCAGCAGCTTAGACAGGTCCAAAAACATTCAGTACTTC	CASSLDRSKNIQYF
NA	TRBV5-1	NA	TRBJ2-1	TGCGCCAGCAGCTTGGTGGGGGATGAGCAGTTCTTC	CASSLVGDEQFF
NA	TRBV19	TRBD1	TRBJ1-2	TGTGCCAGTGGCTCAGGGGGAAACTATGGCTACACCTTC	CASGSGGNYGYTF
NA	TRBV5-6	NA	TRBJ2-3	TGTGCCAGCAGCTTGCTTAAGGGGGGCCGGGGAGATACGCAGTATTTT	CASSLLKGGRGDTQYF
NA	TRBV6-4	TRBD1	TRBJ1-1	TGTGCCAGCAGAGAAACAGGGGGCACTGAAGCTTTCTTT	CASRETGGTEAFF
few	TRBV6-7	NA	TRBJ2-7	TGTGCCAGCAGTTACCCGCCCCAGTTAGGCGACGAGCAGTACTTC	CASSYPPQLGDEQYF
NA	TRBV7-8	TRBD1	TRBJ1-1	TGTGCCAGCAGCTTAAGGACCGGGACAGGAGAAGCTTTCTTT	CASSLRTGTGEAFF
NA	TRBV7-3	NA	TRBJ1-1	TGTGCCAGCAGCTTACAGGGGACTAACACTGAAGCTTTCTTT	CASSLQGTNTEAFF
NA	TRBV7-6	TRBD1	TRBJ2-7	TGTGCCAGCACCGTAAACCCGGGACAGGGAGGTTACGAGCAGTACTTC	CASTVNPGQGGYEQYF
NA	TRBV4-1	NA	TRBJ2-3	TGCGCCAGCAGCCAAGAGCAGTGGGAAACATTGTCTAGCACAGATACGCAGTATTTT	CASSQEQWETLSSTDTQYF
NA	TRBV29-1	TRBD2	TRBJ2-5	TGCAGCGTTGGAGCTAGCGGGTATCCTGGGGAGACCCAGTACTTC	CSVGASGYPGETQYF
NA	TRBV6-6	NA	TRBJ1-1	TGTGCCAGCTTCCAACAGAACACTGAAGCTTTCTTT	CASFQQNTEAFF
few	TRBV10-3	NA	TRBJ1-3	TGTGCCACCAACTCTGGAAACACCATATATTTT	CATNSGNTIYF
few	TRBV30	TRBD1	TRBJ2-5	TGTGCCTGGGAAATCGGGACAGGGGGCTGGAAGACCCAGTACTTC	CAWEIGTGGWKTQYF
NA	TRBV10-3	NA	TRBJ1-5	TGTGCCATCAGTCCCTTAGGAGGAGGGGGTGAGCCCCAGCATTTT	CAISPLGGGGEPQHF
NA	TRBV5-1	TRBD1	TRBJ2-1	TGCGCCAGCAGCTTCAGCGACAGGGCTGGCAATGAGCAGTTCTTC	CASSFSDRAGNEQFF
NA	TRBV18	NA	TRBJ1-5	TGTGCCAGCTCACCGACAGTAGGGAAGGGCAATCAGCCCCAGCATTTT	CASSPTVGKGNQPQHF
few	TRBV28	TRBD1	TRBJ1-3	TGTGCCAGCAATTCTATACAGGGGGCAGAAGCTGGAAACACCATATATTTT	CASNSIQGAEAGNTIYF
NA	TRBV7-9	NA	TRBJ1-2	TGTGCCAGCAGCTTAGCCCGGGGTGACTATGGCTACACCTTC	CASSLARGDYGYTF
once	TRBV19	NA	TRBJ1-6	TGTGCCAGTAGTATAGATCGAAGTTCACCCCTCCACTTT	CASSIDRSSPLHF
NA	TRBV2	TRBD1	TRBJ1-5	TGTGCCAGCGGTTTCAGGGGGAGTCAGCCCCAGCATTTT	CASGFRGSQPQHF
NA	TRBV5-1	NA	TRBJ1-1	TGCGCCAGCAGCCCGGGACCTAGTCACACTGAAGCTTTCTTT	CASSPGPSHTEAFF
NA	TRBV7-2	NA	TRBJ1-2	TGTGCCAGCAGCTTAGCCGTGGGCCCGAACTATGGCTACACCTTC	CASSLAVGPNYGYTF
NA	TRBV5-1	NA	TRBJ2-7	TGCGCCAGCAGCTTGGAAACAGGGATTTACGAGCAGTACTTC	CASSLETGIYEQYF
NA	TRBV27	NA	TRBJ2-2	TGTGCCAGCAGTTCCTGGAAGAGCTCCGGGGAGCTGTTTTTT	CASSSWKSSGELFF
NA	TRBV10-3	NA	TRBJ1-5	TGTGCCATCAGTGAGTCGGCAGGGGCAAATCAGCCCCAGCATTTT	CAISESAGANQPQHF
NA	TRBV13	TRBD1	TRBJ2-1	TGTGCCAGCAGCTCCCCGACAGGGGCCAAAAATGAGCAGTTCTTC	CASSSPTGAKNEQFF
NA	TRBV6-5	NA	TRBJ2-3	TGTGCCAGCAGCCTCACCGGACAGAACACAGATACGCAGTATTTT	CASSLTGQNTDTQYF
NA	TRBV6-1	TRBD1	TRBJ1-1	TGTGCCAGCAGTGAAGGGCGGAAGGGGGCTCTGTTCACTGAAGCTTTCTTT	CASSEGRKGALFTEAFF